Here is one TCR beta chain with its context. Its specificity is not known. This sample was taken from a study of cytomegalovirus exposure and HLA in healthy donors. About the research overall: A subsequent analysis reported that the 120 validation repertoires were produced on the same platform that had also been used for the roughly 700 first-cohort repertoires. Findings and limits, study-wide: Most TCR sequences were rare, but some public TCRs occurred in many donors. In vitro confirmation showed three CMV-associated chains to be CMV antigen specific. The tendency of first-cohort TCR clusters to co-occur in the 130 or so validation repertoires was identified by a subsequent analysis.

Only in-frame clones appear in the TCRdb table, and some are missing; sequencing was by immunoSEQ multiplex PCR. The sample has 150,000 or so clones; about 83% are singletons. Germline CDR1 reads MNHEY; CDR2 reads SMNVEV (reference sequence). V lost 4 bases and J 2 bases, leaving 16 bases between the germline ends. The CDR3 has 16 amino acids. The TCR sequence derives from a woman aged 25 to 45 in good health and CMV-seronegative. Sequencing was performed on PBMCs. The chain has TRBV27 and TRBJ2-3, with D tentatively TRBD2 (6 bases). The CDR3 sequence: CASSSGTQVSTDTQYF. The CDR3 DNA is TGTGCCAGCAGTTCCGGGACTCAGGTCTCCACAGATACGCAGTATTTT.